This entry is about one TCR beta chain. The entry originates in a study of blood T cell repertoires in COVID-19. The overall study: Sites in the United States, Italy and Spain provided acute and convalescent COVID-19 samples. Sources were T cells, B-cell-depleted T cells, or PBMCs; the material itself was cDNA or gDNA.

Participants reported their clinical history, and cohort assignment relied on those reports. Original processing methods: Amplification from reference gene primers served as the basis for estimated nucleated cell counts. The method was immunoSEQ multiplex PCR; TCRdb's version includes in-frame clones alone and lacks a portion of them. That table supplies the V and J calls and clone size; D and trimming were determined from the DNA. The table lists some 240,000 clones, around 84% of them singletons. The sequencing sample was made of PBMCs or T cells enriched from blood (not recorded which). This TCR was sampled from a man aged 25-40 years with acute COVID-19.

The CDR3 bases are TGTGCCAGCTCACGGACACGGACTGAAGCTTTCTTT. Its protein product is CASSRTRTEAFF. This chain joins TRBV18 and TRBJ1-1, with a tentative D call TRBD1 (5 bases). The V end was cut by 4 bases, the J end by 5 bases, with 8 bases between. There are 12 residues in the CDR3. Germline V gene lookup returns CDR1 KGHSH and CDR2 LQKENI.